This T cell receptor beta chain was documented in a study of T cell repertoires in cytomegalovirus infection. A single record per CDR3 protein comes from TCRdb applying MiXCR to the reads. The table shows under 850,000 distinct CDR3 sequences, with 35% occurring only once. The CDR3 is made up of 15 amino acids. The germline V gene has CDR1 MDHEN and CDR2 SYDVKM. With V trimmed by 5 bases and J by 3 bases, 8 bases remained unmatched. The source is a human donor in good health (CMV status not recorded). Some clones in this sample may be carry-over from other donors' samples. The sequenced material came from PBMCs. V usage is TRBV28 and J usage is TRBJ2-7, with 9 bases identical to TRBD2. CDR3 amino acids: CASSTPGTSIYEQYF. The DNA for the CDR3 is TGTGCCAGCAGTACTCCCGGGACTAGCATCTACGAGCAGTACTTC.